This entry lists 28 T cell receptor beta chains sequenced from one sample in a study of response to subunit inactivated influenza vaccine. TCRdb reanalysed the RT-PCR reads using MiXCR and keeps one entry per CDR3 protein. The sample has 450,000 to 700,000 distinct CDR3 sequences; around 15% are singletons. This specimen was PBMCs from blood, taken about 12 days after vaccination. These TCRs come from a man aged 50 or older who received an inactivated influenza vaccine.

This clonotype appeared many times. V gene TRBV3-1 combines with J gene TRBJ2-7; the D gene is possibly TRBD1 (5 bases). CDR1 and CDR2 (germline): LGHDT, YNNKEL (reference sequence). V lost 2 bases and J 2 bases, leaving 10 bases between the germline ends. The CDR3 covers 14 residues. The CDR3 here is CASSQHTGTYEQYF. DNA for the CDR3: TGTGCCAGCAGCCAACACACAGGAACCTACGAGCAGTACTTC.

This clonotype has a handful of counts. This chain connects TRBV5-5 to TRBJ2-1, with a possible D match to TRBD2 (5 bases). The CDR3 is made up of 12 amino acids. The V gene lost 5 bases and the J gene lost 8 bases, with 11 bases spanning the gap. Per the germline V gene, CDR1 is SGHKS and CDR2 is YYEKEE (reference sequence). CDR3 bases: TGTGCCAGCAGTTCAGCGGTTTATGAGCAGTTCTTC. This encodes CASSSAVYEQFF. The variable domain in full, with the rest retrieved from reference TRBV5-5 and TRBJ2-1, is DAGVTQSPTHLIKTRGQQVTLRCSPISGHKSVSWYQQVLGQGPQFIFQYYEKEERGRGNFPDRFSARQFPNYSSELNVNALLLGDSALYLCASSSAVYEQFFGPGTRLTVL.

Only a few counts were recorded for this clonotype. The rearrangement uses TRBV12-3 or TRBV12-4 and TRBJ2-1, with 10 bases lining up with TRBD2. The V segment lost 6 bases and the J segment 3 bases; nucleotides outside the gene matches: 5. The CDR3 length is 15 residues. The CDR3 here is CASSERGGNYNEQFF. The CDR3 DNA follows: TGTGCCAGCAGCGAGCGGGGGGGTAACTACAATGAGCAGTTCTTC.

There are a few counts of this clonotype. This chain's CDR3 is CASSYDRVETQYF. The CDR3 DNA reads as TGTGCCAGCAGCTACGACAGGGTGGAGACCCAGTACTTC. The genes are TRBV11-2 and TRBJ2-5, with 7 bases aligning to TRBD1. Germline CDR1 is SGHAT and CDR2 is FQNNGV. V lost 4 bases and J lost 5; bases outside the gene matches: 4. The CDR3 contains 13 residues.

The CDR3 bases are TGTGCCAGCAGCGACTATAGCGGGAGCTCAGATACGCAGTATTTT. It translates to CASSDYSGSSDTQYF. V and J are TRBV7-8 and TRBJ2-3; 9 bases line up with TRBD2. V lost 5 bases and J lost 4; bases outside the gene matches: 7. Per germline, CDR1 SGHVS and CDR2 FQNEAQ. This CDR3 spans 15 amino acids.

V and J are TRBV10-3 and TRBJ1-6; D perhaps matches TRBD1 (6 bases). The CDR3 loop spans 13 amino acids. V lost 6 bases and J 8 bases, leaving 11 bases between the germline ends. Germline V gives CDR1 ENHRY, CDR2 SYGVKD. For the CDR3, the DNA is TGTGCCATCAGGAACAGGGTTGATTCACCCCTCCACTTT. Translation gives CAIRNRVDSPLHF.

This chain connects TRBV5-1 to TRBJ2-7; 10 nucleotides match TRBD1. Germline V CDR1 and CDR2: SGHRS, YFSETQ. With 4 bases clipped from V and 4 bases from J, the junction kept 11 bases outside the gene matches. The CDR3 loop spans 16 amino acids. CDR3 DNA sequence: TGCGCCAGCAGCCCTCGAACGGGACAGGGGTCATACGAGCAGTACTTC. It specifies CASSPRTGQGSYEQYF.

V is TRBV28 and J is TRBJ1-2; 7 bases fit TRBD1. Germline CDR1 and CDR2: MDHEN and SYDVKM. V gave up 2 bases and J gave up 8 bases; unmatched junction bases: 14. CDR3 length: 16 residues. The CDR3 DNA follows: TGTGCCAGCAGTTTAAAGCTAGGGGGCGGACTGGGAGGCTACACCTTC. It specifies CASSLKLGGGLGGYTF.

The chain recombines TRBV5-6 with TRBJ2-3; D is uncertain. CDR3 size: 14 residues. Trimming cost V 4 bases and J 1 base, with 10 bases left between them. Germline CDR1 SGHDT, CDR2 YYEEEE. CDR3: CASSTTWGTDTQYF. Here the CDR3 DNA reads TGTGCCAGCAGCACGACTTGGGGCACAGATACGCAGTATTTT. Filled out from reference TRBV5-6 and TRBJ2-3, the complete variable domain reads DAGVTQSPTHLIKTRGQQVTLRCSPKSGHDTVSWYQQALGQGPQFIFQYYEEEERQRGNFPDRFSGHQFPNYSSELNVNALLLGDSALYLCASSTTWGTDTQYFGPGTRLTVL.

V usage is TRBV28 and J usage is TRBJ2-7; 8 positions match TRBD2. V shed 3 bases, J shed 5 bases, and the junction held 15 bases outside the gene matches. Germline V CDR1 and CDR2: MDHEN, SYDVKM. This CDR3 has 17 residues. The CDR3 sequence: CASSFGGALRSADEQYF. CDR3 DNA: TGTGCCAGCAGTTTCGGGGGGGCCCTTCGATCAGCAGACGAGCAGTACTTC.

At least ten counts were recorded for this clonotype. The chain recombines TRBV28 with TRBJ2-6; the D is unclear. V was clipped by 4 bases and J by 0 bases, with 4 bases between them. The germline gives CDR1 MDHEN, CDR2 SYDVKM. The CDR3 is 14 amino acids. CDR3 residues: CASSYYSGANVLTF. Here the CDR3 DNA reads TGTGCCAGCAGTTACTACTCTGGGGCCAACGTCCTGACTTTC.

This clonotype was seen at least ten times. This chain joins TRBV4-2 and TRBJ1-1; D may be TRBD1 (5 bases). Trimming took off 0 bases at V and 7 bases at J, with 12 bases between the two ends. Germline V CDR1 and CDR2: LGHNA, YNFKEQ. CDR3 size: 14 residues. CDR3 sequence reads: CASSQEAGYVEAFF. The CDR3 DNA reads TGTGCCAGCAGCCAAGAAGCAGGGTACGTTGAAGCTTTCTTT.

The rearrangement links TRBV30 to TRBJ2-3; 7 nucleotides agree with TRBD1. Germline V CDR1 and CDR2: GTSNPN, SVGIG (reference sequence). With V trimmed by 1 base and J by 7 bases, 5 bases remained unmatched. There are 13 residues in the CDR3. CDR3 bases: TGTGCCTGGAGTGAGGGGGCACCGAATACGCAGTATTTT. Protein sequence: CAWSEGAPNTQYF.

This clonotype has a handful of counts. The chain uses TRBV29-1 and TRBJ2-3; no definite D call. The V gene lost 1 base and the J gene lost 2 bases, with 10 bases spanning the gap. The CDR3 totals 14 residues. CDR1 and CDR2 (germline): SQVTM, ANQGSEA. CDR3 protein: CSVEGSAHTDTQYF. CDR3 DNA sequence: TGCAGCGTTGAAGGGTCAGCCCACACAGATACGCAGTATTTT.

The J gene is TRBJ2-6, the V gene TRBV20-1, with 8 positions matching TRBD2. The CDR3 totals 16 residues. V lost 5 bases and J lost 0; bases outside the gene matches: 6. Germline assignment: CDR1 DFQATT and CDR2 SNEGSKA (reference sequence). CDR3 sequence: CSAAGGGSSGANVLTF. The CDR3 coding sequence is TGCAGTGCTGCGGGGGGTGGGAGCTCTGGGGCCAACGTCCTGACTTTC.

This chain joins TRBV7-2 and TRBJ2-7; D possibly corresponds to TRBD1 (5 bases). This CDR3 has 13 amino acids. Germline V CDR1 and CDR2: SGHTA, FQGNSA. V shed 0 bases and J shed 5 bases, with 8 bases lying between them. The CDR3, as DNA: TGTGCCAGCAGCTTAGCGCAGGGCCACGAGCAGTACTTC. Translated, it gives CASSLAQGHEQYF.

In this sample, this clonotype turned up a few times. V gene TRBV20-1 combines with J gene TRBJ2-5, with TRBD2 matching over 11 bases. The germline V gene has CDR1 DFQATT and CDR2 SNEGSKA (reference sequence). V lost 0 bases to trimming and J lost 2 bases; unmatched junction nucleotides: 8. This CDR3 region has 17 residues. The CDR3, as DNA: TGCAGTGCTAGAGATTCAACTAGCGGGGGCCGACAAGAGACCCAGTACTTC. It specifies CSARDSTSGGRQETQYF.

This clonotype was counted once. The chain has TRBV10-1 and TRBJ2-7; 11 bases agree with TRBD2. V shed 7 bases and J 4 bases; nucleotides not matched to a gene: 9. The germline gives CDR1 WNHNN, CDR2 SYGVQD (reference sequence). The CDR3 runs 15 residues. The CDR3 region is CASTRGTSGPYEQYF. The CDR3 region has the DNA TGCGCCAGCACTCGCGGGACTAGCGGACCATACGAGCAGTACTTC.

The sample holds a few counts of this clonotype. This rearrangement joins TRBV12-3 or TRBV12-4 to TRBJ2-6, with a weak D call TRBD1 (5 bases). The germline V and J ends were trimmed by 5 bases and 12 bases, with 14 bases remaining between them. The CDR3 has 13 residues. The CDR3 nucleotides are TGTGCCAGCAGTCCGACAGACCGGGTCGTCCTGACTTTC. It is translated as CASSPTDRVVLTF.

This chain links TRBV2 with TRBJ2-2; D gene ambiguous. Trimming removed 9 bases from V and 3 bases from J, with 17 bases in between. The germline V gene has CDR1 SNHLY and CDR2 FYNNEI. This CDR3 has 15 residues. The CDR3 region is CASRTMGTDTGELFF. The CDR3 bases are TGTGCCAGTAGAACGATGGGAACCGACACCGGGGAGCTGTTTTTT.

The table lists this clonotype with a few counts. The V gene is TRBV7-9, the J gene TRBJ2-3; TRBD2 aligns across 11 bases. Per germline, CDR1 SEHNR and CDR2 FQNEAQ (reference sequence). The CDR3 length is 16 residues. The V and J ends lost 5 bases and 2 bases, in that order; junction bases with no gene match: 6. CDR3 sequence: CASSNRLAGLTDTQYF. In DNA form, the CDR3 reads TGTGCCAGCAGCAACCGACTAGCGGGGCTCACAGATACGCAGTATTTT.

The chain joins TRBV4-1 to TRBJ1-3, with no clear D. Germline V gene sequence: CDR1 MGHRA, CDR2 YSYEKL. The CDR3 runs to 14 residues. The V gene lost 4 bases and the J gene lost 0 bases, with 7 bases spanning the gap. CDR3 in amino acids: CASSPQSSGNTIYF. CDR3 nucleotide sequence: TGCGCCAGCAGCCCCCAGAGCTCTGGAAACACCATATATTTT.

In its sample, this clonotype was seen a few times. The V and J genes are TRBV7-2 and TRBJ1-2; D is uncertain. CDR3 length: 14 residues. Germline CDR1 and CDR2: SGHTA and FQGNSA. Trimming took off 10 bases at V and 0 bases at J, with 15 bases between the two ends. CDR3 region: CAITSGEANYGYTF. The DNA for the CDR3 is TGTGCCATCACCTCGGGAGAAGCTAACTATGGCTACACCTTC.

V usage is TRBV25-1 and J usage is TRBJ1-5; D is unresolved. V was clipped by 5 bases and J by 3 bases, with 11 bases between them. From germline, CDR1 is MGHDK and CDR2 SYGVNS. CDR3 length: 14 amino acids. CDR3 residues: CASSSGFPNQPQHF. Here the CDR3 DNA reads TGTGCCAGCAGTTCCGGGTTCCCCAATCAGCCCCAGCATTTT.

The chain uses TRBV7-9 and TRBJ2-1; D is tentatively TRBD1 or TRBD2 (5 bases each). The CDR3 spans 16 residues. Between the trimmed V and J ends, which lost 1 base and 8 bases, there was a span of 18 bases. The V gene's germline CDR1 is SEHNR and CDR2 FQNEAQ (reference sequence). CDR3 region: CASSLVYGTSRDEQFF. The CDR3 DNA is TGTGCCAGCAGCTTAGTATACGGGACCAGCCGGGATGAGCAGTTCTTC.

The chain couples TRBV7-6 to TRBJ2-3; 7 bases are a match to TRBD1. The germline gives CDR1 SGHVS, CDR2 FNYEAQ. There are 16 residues in the CDR3. Unmatched junction bases numbered 8, after V lost 1 base and J lost 4 bases. In DNA, the CDR3 is TGTGCCAGCAGCTTAGAGACAAGGGGGCGCCCAGATACGCAGTATTTT. This sequence encodes CASSLETRGRPDTQYF.

This clonotype came up a few times. J is TRBJ2-1 and V is TRBV2; 9 positions match TRBD1. The CDR3 has 14 amino acids. Germline lookup yields CDR1 SNHLY and CDR2 FYNNEI. V was clipped by 7 bases and J by 4 bases; unmatched bases: 5. For the CDR3, the DNA is TGTGCCAGCACGGGACAGGGCTCGTACAATGAGCAGTTCTTC. Translating it yields CASTGQGSYNEQFF.

This clonotype has more than one count but fewer than ten. V and J are TRBV7-2 and TRBJ2-2; D ambiguous. Germline assignment: CDR1 SGHTA and CDR2 FQGNSA. The CDR3 runs to 12 residues. V was clipped by 4 bases and J by 5 bases, with 5 bases between them. CDR3 bases: TGTGCCAGCAGCTATCATACCGGGGAGCTGTTTTTT. It encodes CASSYHTGELFF.